The rows below give T cell receptor beta chains drawn from one sample of a study of T cell responses to AZD1222 COVID-19 vaccine. Profiled with immunoSEQ multiplex PCR; TCRdb holds only in-frame clones, not every one. Among 150,000 or so clones listed, 85% to 95% were seen once. The source material was peripheral blood, sampled on day 0 of AZD1222 vaccination. These receptor sequences come from an adult in good health. The CDR3 runs from the conserved cysteine through the conserved F or W. D genes are given only for firm matches. Size values are once, few and many counts, or a class for expanded clones, and some rows have none.

CDR3 protein	CDR3 DNA	D gene	clone size	V gene	J gene
CSASRGTSPEQYF	TGCAGTGCTAGTCGTGGGACTAGCCCGGAGCAGTACTTC	TRBD2	-	TRBV20-1	TRBJ2-7
CASSYSGTSGRDEQFF	TGTGCCAGCAGCTATTCCGGGACTAGCGGGAGAGATGAGCAGTTCTTC	TRBD2	-	TRBV7-8	TRBJ2-1
CASSPALGSYEQYF	TGTGCCAGCTCACCGGCGCTAGGTTCCTACGAGCAGTACTTC	-	-	TRBV18	TRBJ2-7
CASSLVVADNQPQHF	TGTGCCAGCAGTTTAGTGGTGGCAGACAATCAGCCCCAGCATTTT	-	-	TRBV28	TRBJ1-5
CASRSGPARTDTQYF	TGTGCCAGCAGATCGGGCCCAGCCCGCACAGATACGCAGTATTTT	-	-	TRBV7-2	TRBJ2-3
CASSQLIRGQGGNTIYF	TGTGCCAGCAGCCAATTAATCAGGGGGCAAGGTGGAAACACCATATATTTT	TRBD1	-	TRBV4-2	TRBJ1-3
CASIEAAFSTDTQYF	TGTGCCAGCATTGAAGCCGCGTTTAGCACAGATACGCAGTATTTT	-	once	TRBV6-1	TRBJ2-3
CASSEALAGNQPQHF	TGTGCCAGCAGTGAAGCTTTGGCAGGGAATCAGCCCCAGCATTTT	-	-	TRBV2	TRBJ1-5
CASSLTGLAGEVVSGELFF	TGTGCCAGCAGCTTAACGGGACTAGCGGGAGAGGTGGTTTCCGGGGAGCTGTTTTTT	TRBD2	-	TRBV7-3	TRBJ2-2
CASSLTGAYNSPLHF	TGTGCCAGCAGTTTAACAGGGGCCTATAATTCACCCCTCCACTTT	TRBD1	-	TRBV27	TRBJ1-6
CAWSQPGGRGAYEQYF	TGTGCCTGGAGCCAGCCGGGGGGGCGGGGGGCCTACGAGCAGTACTTC	TRBD2	-	TRBV30	TRBJ2-7
CASSLGGGARASGNTIYF	TGTGCCAGCAGCTTAGGTGGAGGGGCGAGGGCCTCTGGAAACACCATATATTTT	-	-	TRBV7-9	TRBJ1-3
CASSYNMGGANEKLFF	TGTGCCAGCAGTTACAACATGGGGGGGGCTAATGAAAAACTGTTTTTT	-	once	TRBV6-6	TRBJ1-4
CAPGGLGETQYF	TGTGCCCCCGGGGGTCTAGGGGAGACCCAGTACTTC	-	-	TRBV6-4	TRBJ2-5
CASSQDLGRTSGNTIYF	TGTGCCAGCAGCCAAGATCTTGGGAGAACCTCTGGAAACACCATATATTTT	-	-	TRBV4-2	TRBJ1-3
CASSPPDRVNPAPHGYTF	TGCGCCAGCAGCCCTCCCGACAGGGTTAACCCCGCCCCCCATGGCTACACCTTC	TRBD1	-	TRBV4-1	TRBJ1-2
CASSAGQRSYEQYF	TGTGCCAGCAGCGCCGGACAGCGATCCTACGAGCAGTACTTC	-	-	TRBV13	TRBJ2-7
CASSATGTNTEAFF	TGCGCCAGCAGCGCCACCGGGACAAACACTGAAGCTTTCTTT	-	-	TRBV5-1	TRBJ1-1